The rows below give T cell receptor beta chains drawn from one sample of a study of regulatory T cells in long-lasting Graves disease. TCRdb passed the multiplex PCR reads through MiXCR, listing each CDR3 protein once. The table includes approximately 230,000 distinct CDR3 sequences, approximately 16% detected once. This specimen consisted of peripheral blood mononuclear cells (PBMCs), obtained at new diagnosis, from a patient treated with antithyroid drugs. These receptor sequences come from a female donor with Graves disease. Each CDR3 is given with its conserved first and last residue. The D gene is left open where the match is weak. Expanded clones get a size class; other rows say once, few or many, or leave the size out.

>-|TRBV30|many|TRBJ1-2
TGTGCCTGGAGTGTACTATCAGGCTATGGCTACACCTTC
CAWSVLSGYGYTF
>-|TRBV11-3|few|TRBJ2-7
TGTGCCAGCAGCCTAAGCCACCCCCCCGGAGGGCAGTACTTC
CASSLSHPPGGQYF
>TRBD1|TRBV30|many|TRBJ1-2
TGTGCCTGGAGCCGGGACAGAGGGATCTCTGGCTACACCTTC
CAWSRDRGISGYTF
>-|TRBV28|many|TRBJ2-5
TGTGCCAGCAGTAACGACCGCGCGCGGCGGACCCAGTACTTC
CASSNDRARRTQYF
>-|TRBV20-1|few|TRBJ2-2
TGCAGTGCTAGAGTTGGAGGGGAGACCGGGGAGCTGTTTTTT
CSARVGGETGELFF
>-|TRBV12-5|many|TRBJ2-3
TGTGCTAGTGCCCCAAGCGGCAGCACAGATACGCAGTATTTT
CASAPSGSTDTQYF
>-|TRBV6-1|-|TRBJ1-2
TGTGCCAGCAGATTACCGATGACAGTTAACTATGGCTACACCTTC
CASRLPMTVNYGYTF
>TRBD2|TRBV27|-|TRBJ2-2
TGTGCCAGCAGCACTTCAGTTGCCCGGGGGGGCACCGGGGAGCTGTTTTTT
CASSTSVARGGTGELFF
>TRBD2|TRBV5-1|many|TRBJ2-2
TGCGCCAGCAGCCTTCCTGGACTAGCGGGCACCGGGGAGCTGTTTTTT
CASSLPGLAGTGELFF
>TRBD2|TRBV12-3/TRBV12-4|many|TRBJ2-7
TGTGCCAGCAGTTTTACGACGGGGGGTGCCGAGCAGTACTTC
CASSFTTGGAEQYF
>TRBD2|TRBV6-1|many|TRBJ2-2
TGTGCCAGCAGGACTAGCGGGAGGGGCGGGGAGCTGTTTTTT
CASRTSGRGGELFF
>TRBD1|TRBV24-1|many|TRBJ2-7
TGTGCCACCAGTGACCCGACAGGGGGAGGCTACGAGCAGTACTTC
CATSDPTGGGYEQYF
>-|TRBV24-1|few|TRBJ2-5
TGTGCCACCAGTGACTACCCGAGAGAGACCCAGTACTTC
CATSDYPRETQYF
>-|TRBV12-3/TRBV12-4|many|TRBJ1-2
TGTGCCAGCAGTTTAGTCAGGGGCAGCTACACCTTC
CASSLVRGSYTF
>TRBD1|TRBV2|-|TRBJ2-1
TGTGCCATCAGCGTAGAAGGGGGCCACAATGAGCAGTTCTTC
CAISVEGGHNEQFF
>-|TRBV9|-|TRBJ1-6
TGTGCCAGCAGCGTAGGACAGTTTAATTCACCCCTCCACTTT
CASSVGQFNSPLHF
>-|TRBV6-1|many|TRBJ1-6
TGTGCCAGCAGTGATGGCAGGGTTCGTTCACCCCTCCACTTT
CASSDGRVRSPLHF
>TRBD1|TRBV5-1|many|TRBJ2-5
TGCGCCAGCAGAAAACAGGGGTACCAAGAGACCCAGTACTTC
CASRKQGYQETQYF
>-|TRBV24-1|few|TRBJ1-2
TGTGCCACCAGTGATGGGAACCTGGAGGTCTCTGGCTACACCTTC
CATSDGNLEVSGYTF
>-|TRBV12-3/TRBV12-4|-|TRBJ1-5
TGTGCCAGCAGTTTGGGGGGCTACAATCAGCCCCAGCATTTT
CASSLGGYNQPQHF
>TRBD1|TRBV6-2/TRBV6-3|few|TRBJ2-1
TGTGCCAGCGGTAAACAGGGGGCGTGGGGGCAGTTCTTC
CASGKQGAWGQFF
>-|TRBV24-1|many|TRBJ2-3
TGTGCCACCAGTGATTTCGGGACAAACACAGATACGCAGTATTTT
CATSDFGTNTDTQYF